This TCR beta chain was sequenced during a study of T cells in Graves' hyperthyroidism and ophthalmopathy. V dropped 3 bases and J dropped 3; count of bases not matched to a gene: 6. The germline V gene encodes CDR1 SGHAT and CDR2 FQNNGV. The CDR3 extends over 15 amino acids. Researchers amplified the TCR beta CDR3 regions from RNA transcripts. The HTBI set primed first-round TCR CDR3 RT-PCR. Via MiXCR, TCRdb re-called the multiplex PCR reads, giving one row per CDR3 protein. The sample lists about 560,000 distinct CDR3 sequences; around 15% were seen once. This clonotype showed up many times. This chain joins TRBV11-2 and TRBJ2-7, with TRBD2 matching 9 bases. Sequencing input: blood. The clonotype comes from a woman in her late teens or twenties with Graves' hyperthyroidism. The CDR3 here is CASSLTSGRYYEQYF. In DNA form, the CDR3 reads TGTGCCAGCAGCTTGACTAGCGGACGATACTACGAGCAGTACTTC.